Described below is a single TCR beta chain sequence and its context. Profiled with immunoSEQ multiplex PCR; TCRdb holds only in-frame clones, not every one. The sample lists fewer than 95,000 clones; around 86% were seen once. The data originate from a study of control samples from healthy donors and cancer patients. With 8 bases clipped from V and 1 base from J, the junction kept 5 bases outside the gene matches. CDR1 is SGHTA, CDR2 FQGNSA, per germline. The CDR3 totals 14 residues. The J gene is TRBJ2-7, the V gene TRBV7-2; 10 positions agree with TRBD2. Sequencing was carried out using blood. The sequence came from a woman in her forties or fifties in good health. CDR3 in amino acids: CASHPGLASYEQYF. The CDR3, as DNA: TGTGCCAGCCACCCGGGACTAGCGTCCTACGAGCAGTACTTC. The full variable domain, completed using reference TRBV7-2 and TRBJ2-7, is GAGVSQSPSNKVTEKGKDVELRCDPISGHTALYWYRQSLGQGLEFLIYFQGNSAPDKSGLPSDRFSAERTGGSVSTLTIQRTQQEDSAVYLCASHPGLASYEQYFGPGTRLTVT.